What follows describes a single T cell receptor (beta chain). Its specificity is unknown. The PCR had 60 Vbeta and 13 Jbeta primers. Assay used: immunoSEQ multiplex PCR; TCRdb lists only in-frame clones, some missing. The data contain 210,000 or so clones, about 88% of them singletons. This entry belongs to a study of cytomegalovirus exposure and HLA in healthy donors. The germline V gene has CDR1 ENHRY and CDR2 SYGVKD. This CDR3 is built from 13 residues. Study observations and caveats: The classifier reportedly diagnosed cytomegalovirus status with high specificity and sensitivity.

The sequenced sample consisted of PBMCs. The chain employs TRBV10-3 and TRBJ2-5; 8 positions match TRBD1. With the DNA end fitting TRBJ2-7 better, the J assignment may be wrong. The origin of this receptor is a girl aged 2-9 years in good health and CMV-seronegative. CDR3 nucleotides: TGTGCCATTACCGGGACAGGCCTCTACGAGCAGTACTTC. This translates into CAITGTGLYEQYF.